The 23 T cell receptor beta chains below were found in one sample sequenced in a study of cytomegalovirus exposure and HLA in healthy donors. The table came from immunoSEQ multiplex PCR; TCRdb's copy has only in-frame clones and leaves some out. The table has 98,000 or so clones, approximately 96% seen once. Material for sequencing was PBMCs. These receptors were taken from a woman in her late teens or twenties in good health and CMV-seronegative.

This chain uses TRBV5-4 with TRBJ2-1; 10 positions agree with TRBD1. The germline V gene encodes CDR1 SGHNT and CDR2 YYREEE (reference sequence). The ends lost 0 bases at V and 8 bases at J; junction bases unmatched: 5. The CDR3 extends over 15 amino acids. The CDR3 DNA is TGTGCCAGCAGCTTGGCCGGGACAGGGGTGGATGAGCAGTTCTTC. Translating gives CASSLAGTGVDEQFF.

With respect to this clone: This CDR3 is also generated by other DNA sequences in the sample. J is TRBJ2-1 and V is TRBV15; no firm D call. The CDR3 length is 12 residues. V lost 1 base and J lost 7, with 5 bases in between. Germline values: CDR1 LNHNV, CDR2 YYDKDF (reference sequence). Here the CDR3 DNA reads TGTGCCACCAGCAGAGGCGCAAATGAGCAGTTCTTC. This encodes CATSRGANEQFF.

The rearrangement joins TRBV2 to TRBJ2-3; 9 bases align to TRBD1. This CDR3 is built from 13 residues. V lost 9 bases, J lost 4 bases, and 5 bases stayed unmatched. Per the germline V gene, CDR1 is SNHLY and CDR2 is FYNNEI. The CDR3 DNA is TGTGCCAGAAAGACAGGGGGATCAGATACGCAGTATTTT. Translating gives CARKTGGSDTQYF.

The chain has TRBV9 and TRBJ2-5, with D tentatively TRBD2 (5 bases). V was shortened by 0 bases and J by 5 bases, with 14 bases between the two germline ends. The V gene's germline CDR1 is SGDLS and CDR2 YYNGEE. There are 15 residues in the CDR3. The CDR3: CASSVGRVAEETQYF. The CDR3 nucleotides read TGTGCCAGCAGCGTAGGGCGGGTCGCGGAGGAGACCCAGTACTTC.

The chain recombines TRBV4-1 with TRBJ2-7; D remains unclear. V dropped 0 bases and J dropped 0 bases, with 3 bases sitting between them. The CDR3 sequence is 13 residues long. Germline V gene lookup returns CDR1 MGHRA and CDR2 YSYEKL. The CDR3 sequence: CASSQERSYEQYF. The DNA for the CDR3 is TGCGCCAGCAGCCAAGAGCGCTCCTACGAGCAGTACTTC.

This rearrangement joins TRBV5-1 to TRBJ1-1, with 10 bases identical to TRBD1. Per germline, CDR1 SGHRS and CDR2 YFSETQ. With V trimmed by 7 bases and J by 4 bases, 4 bases remained unmatched. This CDR3 contains 13 residues. The CDR3 bases are TGCGCCAGCCGGGACAGGGGAACCACTGAAGCTTTCTTT. Residues: CASRDRGTTEAFF. The whole variable domain, remainder taken from reference TRBV5-1 and TRBJ1-1, is KAGVTQTPRYLIKTRGQQVTLSCSPISGHRSVSWYQQTPGQGLQFLFEYFSETQRNKGNFPGRFSGRQFSNSRSEMNVSTLELGDSALYLCASRDRGTTEAFFGQGTRLTVV.

This chain joins TRBV4-2 and TRBJ2-7; tentative D call: TRBD1 (6 bases). Germline V CDR1 and CDR2: LGHNA, YNFKEQ. The CDR3 length is 15 residues. V was cut by 1 base and J by 1 base, with 11 bases left in between. CDR3 DNA sequence: TGTGCCAGCAGCCAAGTGGCAGGGGTGTCCTACGAGCAGTACTTC. It codes for CASSQVAGVSYEQYF.

This sequence joins TRBV4-1 and TRBJ1-4; 7 nucleotides match TRBD1. Germline loops: CDR1 MGHRA, CDR2 YSYEKL. The CDR3 has 14 amino acids. The J segment lost 15 bases and the V segment lost 2 bases, leaving 12 bases of the junction unmatched. CDR3 region: CASSQPGTAGMVFF. The CDR3 DNA sequence: TGCGCCAGCAGCCAACCCGGGACAGCCGGAATGGTGTTTTTT.

CDR3 sequence: CATKDTLSYNEQFF. The CDR3 DNA follows: TGTGCCACCAAGGACACCTTATCCTACAATGAGCAGTTCTTC. V is TRBV15 and J is TRBJ2-1; TRBD1 is a possible D gene (5 bases). The V end was cut by 7 bases, the J end by 1 base, with 11 bases between. CDR1 and CDR2 from the germline V gene are LNHNV and YYDKDF (reference sequence). This CDR3 contains 14 residues. Using reference TRBV15 and TRBJ2-1 for the parts outside the CDR3, the full variable domain is DAMVIQNPRYQVTQFGKPVTLSCSQTLNHNVMYWYQQKSSQAPKLLFHYYDKDFNNEADTPDNFQSRRPNTSFCFLDIRSPGLGDTAMYLCATKDTLSYNEQFFGPGTRLTVL.

V usage is TRBV27 and J usage is TRBJ1-6, with D perhaps TRBD1 (5 bases). V was shortened by 5 bases and J by 3 bases, with 8 bases between the two germline ends. The CDR3 runs 14 residues. CDR1 is MNHEY, CDR2 SMNVEV, per germline (reference sequence). CDR3 nucleotides: TGTGCCAGCAGTAGGCAGGGCTATAATTCACCCCTCCACTTT. Residues: CASSRQGYNSPLHF.

This chain links TRBV27 with TRBJ1-5, with D tentatively TRBD1 (5 bases). Germline values: CDR1 MNHEY, CDR2 SMNVEV (reference sequence). The CDR3 spans 15 residues. Trimming left V 0 bases short and J 4 bases short, with 10 bases between. The CDR3 here is CASSLSTQGNQPQHF. The DNA for the CDR3 is TGTGCCAGCAGTTTATCGACGCAGGGTAATCAGCCCCAGCATTTT.

The chain carries TRBV4-1 and TRBJ1-6, with 11 positions matching TRBD1. This CDR3 has 16 amino acids. V gave up 4 bases and J gave up 5 bases; unmatched junction bases: 4. Germline CDR1 MGHRA, CDR2 YSYEKL. The CDR3 loop reads CASSPGDRGNNSPLHF. Written as DNA, the CDR3 is TGCGCCAGCAGCCCGGGGGACAGGGGGAATAATTCACCCCTCCACTTT.

The chain recombines TRBV9 with TRBJ2-1, with 8 bases fitting TRBD1. V lost 2 bases, J lost 7 bases, and 2 bases stayed unmatched. This CDR3 is built from 13 residues. Germline values: CDR1 SGDLS, CDR2 YYNGEE. For the CDR3, the DNA is TGTGCCAGCAGCGTTCGACAGGGGAATGAGCAGTTCTTC. Encoded protein: CASSVRQGNEQFF.

The chain has TRBV5-1 and TRBJ2-1; TRBD2 matches 9 bases. The CDR3 runs to 16 residues. V was pared by 3 bases and J by 6 bases, with 10 bases of the junction left unmatched. Germline assignment: CDR1 SGHRS and CDR2 YFSETQ. CDR3 bases: TGCGCCAGCAGCTCTTTTGTAGCGGGGGCCGGCAATGAGCAGTTCTTC. It is translated as CASSSFVAGAGNEQFF.

The rearrangement joins TRBV28 to TRBJ2-2; maybe TRBD1 (6 bases). Trimming left V 6 bases short and J 3 bases short, with 20 bases between. Looked up from germline, CDR1 is MDHEN and CDR2 is SYDVKM. The CDR3 runs to 17 residues. The CDR3 DNA reads TGTGCCAGCAGGCTCTCGAGTGACAGGAAGGACACCGGGGAGCTGTTTTTT. It translates to CASRLSSDRKDTGELFF.

The chain combines TRBV7-9 with TRBJ1-5, with D possibly being TRBD1 (6 bases). Looked up from germline, CDR1 is SEHNR and CDR2 is FQNEAQ (reference sequence). This CDR3 spans 16 amino acids. Trimming removed 5 bases at V and 2 bases at J, with 16 bases between. This chain's CDR3 is CASSRVVGAGNQPQHF. The CDR3 DNA reads as TGTGCCAGCAGCCGCGTGGTGGGGGCTGGCAATCAGCCCCAGCATTTT.

The chain employs TRBV18 and TRBJ1-1; unclear D gene. Germline CDR1 KGHSH, CDR2 LQKENI. The CDR3 has 13 amino acids. The V end lost 3 bases, the J end lost 3 bases, and 8 bases lay between the germline ends. The CDR3 reads CASSPVRDTEAFF. The CDR3 DNA reads as TGTGCCAGCTCACCGGTCCGGGACACTGAAGCTTTCTTT.

The V gene is TRBV7-9, the J gene TRBJ1-2; 10 bases match TRBD1. V lost 1 base and J lost 7; bases outside the gene matches: 6. CDR3 size: 15 residues. Germline V gives CDR1 SEHNR, CDR2 FQNEAQ (reference sequence). In DNA form, the CDR3 reads TGTGCCAGCAGCTTAGAGGGGACAGGGGAGCGTGGCTACACCTTC. Residues: CASSLEGTGERGYTF.

The chain links TRBV6-5 to TRBJ1-1, with a weak D call TRBD1 (5 bases). Trimming shortened V by 2 bases and J by 2 bases, and 9 bases separated the two germline ends. This CDR3 contains 14 residues. Germline V gene data show CDR1 as MNHEY and CDR2 as SVGAGI. The CDR3 nucleotides are TGTGCCAGCAGTTACGAGACAGCAAACACTGAAGCTTTCTTT. Translation gives CASSYETANTEAFF.

The chain is built from TRBV11-2 and TRBJ2-1; 12 nucleotides line up with TRBD2. This CDR3 region has 14 residues. Germline V gives CDR1 SGHAT, CDR2 FQNNGV. J gave up 15 bases and V 1 base, and 7 bases lay outside the gene matches. CDR3 coding DNA: TGTGCCAGCAGCTTAGTTCTAGCGGGGGGGTTTAGGTTCTTC. Its translation is CASSLVLAGGFRFF.

V gene TRBV19 combines with J gene TRBJ1-5; D may be TRBD1 (6 bases). V shed 4 bases and J shed 1 base, with 14 bases lying between them. Germline CDR1 LNHDA, CDR2 SQIVND (reference sequence). There are 16 residues in the CDR3. DNA of the CDR3: TGTGCCAGTAGTACCTCAAGGGGGATGAGCAATCAGCCCCAGCATTTT. Its translation: CASSTSRGMSNQPQHF.

The J gene is TRBJ1-1, the V gene TRBV5-4; the D gene is possibly TRBD1 (6 bases). V lost 4 bases, J lost 2 bases, and 12 bases lay in between. CDR1 and CDR2 from the germline V gene are SGHNT and YYREEE (reference sequence). The CDR3 contains 14 residues. The CDR3 protein is CASSPRGGNTEAFF. The CDR3 nucleotides are TGTGCCAGCAGCCCTAGGGGGGGTAACACTGAAGCTTTCTTT.

This clone appeared once. This rearrangement joins TRBV4-1 to TRBJ2-5; 8 nucleotides match TRBD2. The V and J ends lost 4 bases and 5 bases, in that order; junction bases with no gene match: 3. Germline V CDR1 and CDR2: MGHRA, YSYEKL. The length of the CDR3 is 13 residues. The CDR3 reads CASSRGLEETQYF. CDR3 in DNA: TGCGCCAGCAGCCGGGGACTAGAGGAGACCCAGTACTTC.